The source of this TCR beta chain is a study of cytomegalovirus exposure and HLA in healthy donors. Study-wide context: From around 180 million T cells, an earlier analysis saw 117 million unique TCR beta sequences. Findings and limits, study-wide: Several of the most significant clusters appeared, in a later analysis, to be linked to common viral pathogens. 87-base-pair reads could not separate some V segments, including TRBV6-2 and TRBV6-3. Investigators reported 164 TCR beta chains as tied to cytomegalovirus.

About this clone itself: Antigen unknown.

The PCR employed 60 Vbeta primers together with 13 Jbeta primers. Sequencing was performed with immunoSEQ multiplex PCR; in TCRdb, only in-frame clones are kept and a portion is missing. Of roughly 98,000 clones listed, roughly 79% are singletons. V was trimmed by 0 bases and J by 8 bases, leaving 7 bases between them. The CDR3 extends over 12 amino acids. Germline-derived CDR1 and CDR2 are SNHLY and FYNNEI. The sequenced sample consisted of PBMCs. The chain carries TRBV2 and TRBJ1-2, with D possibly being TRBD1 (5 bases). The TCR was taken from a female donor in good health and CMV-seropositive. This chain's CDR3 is CASSEARAGYTF. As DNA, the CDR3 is TGTGCCAGCAGTGAAGCCAGGGCCGGCTACACCTTC.